This T cell receptor (beta chain) was profiled in a study of Graves' ophthalmopathy and Graves' hyperthyroidism. Study-level findings and limits: The study's model predicted ophthalmopathy progression at 70% to 71% sensitivity and about 72% specificity. Among expanded thyroid clonotypes above 0.001 frequency, most also occurred in blood.

Amplification from RNA transcripts yielded the TCR beta CDR3 regions. RT-PCR with HTBI primers came first, then second-round multiplex PCR. MiXCR was run by TCRdb on the multiplex PCR reads, yielding one entry per CDR3 protein. The sample consists of 660,000 or so distinct CDR3 sequences, about two fifths of them appearing once. CDR3 length: 14 residues. CDR1 and CDR2 (germline): LNHDA, SQIVND (reference sequence). Trimming cost V 5 bases and J 4 bases, with 14 bases left between them. As for this clonotype: Its specificity is not known.

The PBMCs used were ones drawn from approximately 10 ml of fresh peripheral blood. The sequenced material came from peripheral blood. This clonotype was obtained from an adult man with Graves' ophthalmopathy. V is TRBV19 and J is TRBJ1-1, with D uncertain. The CDR3 sequence is CASSGAAQGTEAFF. The CDR3 DNA reads TGTGCCAGTAGTGGAGCGGCCCAAGGCACTGAAGCTTTCTTT.